This TCR beta chain was recovered during a study of OX40 agonist ivuxolimab in advanced cancers. As for the study in general: One hepatocellular carcinoma and a couple of cutaneous melanoma patients partially responded.

CDR3 length: 16 amino acids. Trimming took 1 base from V and 4 from J; bases not matched to a gene: 9. From germline, CDR1 is MNHEY and CDR2 SVGAGI. As regards this clone: Its target is unknown.

Measured with immunoSEQ multiplex PCR; TCRdb has only the in-frame clones, and not every one. The data contain tens of thousands of clones, around 86% of them singletons. Overall study findings and caveats: At 0.1-3.0 mg/kg, partial responders had clonal expansion among the lowest observed.

This clonotype originated in an adult with an advanced solid tumor such as melanoma, head and neck, liver or kidney cancer. The specimen was CD4+ or CD8+ T cells sorted from blood, collected in a trial of the OX40 agonist ivuxolimab. The chain has TRBV6-5 and TRBJ2-7, with 8 bases lining up with TRBD1. The CDR3 loop is CASSYFARDRSYEQYF. In nucleotides, the CDR3 is TGTGCCAGCAGTTACTTCGCGCGGGACAGGTCGTACGAGCAGTACTTC.